This T cell receptor (beta chain) was sequenced for a study of T cell clusters in autoimmune cytopenias. By frequency, this clonotype registers medium-sized. About 37,500 genome equivalents of blood DNA were amplified for TRB. The germline CDR1 and CDR2 sequences are SQVTM and ANQGSEA. The CDR3 totals 13 residues. TRB was amplified by touch-down multiplex PCR, primer pools A and B combined. Reanalyzing the multiplex PCR reads, TCRdb keeps one entry per CDR3 protein, without DNA. The sample has about 7,000 distinct CDR3 sequences. The sample was also linked to a second study, of T cell repertoires in aging, cancer and after chemotherapy.

V and J are TRBV29-1 and TRBJ1-6; TCRdb lists TRBD1, though no DNA is available to test this call. Sequences were obtained from peripheral blood. The sequence was obtained from a human donor in good health. The CDR3 sequence is CSATQGYNSPLHF.